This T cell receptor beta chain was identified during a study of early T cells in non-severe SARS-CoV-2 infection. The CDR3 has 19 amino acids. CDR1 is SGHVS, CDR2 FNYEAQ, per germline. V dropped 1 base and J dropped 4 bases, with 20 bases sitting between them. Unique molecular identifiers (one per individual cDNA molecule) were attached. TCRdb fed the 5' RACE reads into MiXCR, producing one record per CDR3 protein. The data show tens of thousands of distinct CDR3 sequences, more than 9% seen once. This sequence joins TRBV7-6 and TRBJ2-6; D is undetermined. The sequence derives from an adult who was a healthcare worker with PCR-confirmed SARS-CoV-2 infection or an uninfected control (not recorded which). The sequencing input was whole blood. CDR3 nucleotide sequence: TGTGCCAGCAGCTTAGGAGGATTCCAAATGATGGTCGGGGCCAACGTCCTGACTTTC. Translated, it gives CASSLGGFQMMVGANVLTF.